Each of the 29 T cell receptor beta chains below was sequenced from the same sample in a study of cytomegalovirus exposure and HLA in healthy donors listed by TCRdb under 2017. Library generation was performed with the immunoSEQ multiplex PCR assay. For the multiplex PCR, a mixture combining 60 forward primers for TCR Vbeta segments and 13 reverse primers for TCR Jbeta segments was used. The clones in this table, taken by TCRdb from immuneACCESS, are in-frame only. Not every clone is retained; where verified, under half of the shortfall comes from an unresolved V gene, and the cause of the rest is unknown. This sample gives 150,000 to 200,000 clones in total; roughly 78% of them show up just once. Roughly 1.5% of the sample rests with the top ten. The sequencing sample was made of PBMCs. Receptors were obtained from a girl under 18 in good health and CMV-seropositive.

The CDR3 loop reads CASGNQPGGELFF. CDR3 sequence (DNA): TGTGCTAGTGGGAACCAGCCAGGCGGGGAGCTGTTTTTT. This chain connects TRBV12-5 to TRBJ2-2; D remains unclear. In germline, CDR1 is LGHNT, CDR2 FRNRAP. The CDR3 runs 13 residues. V gave up 6 bases and J gave up 7 bases, with 12 bases separating them.

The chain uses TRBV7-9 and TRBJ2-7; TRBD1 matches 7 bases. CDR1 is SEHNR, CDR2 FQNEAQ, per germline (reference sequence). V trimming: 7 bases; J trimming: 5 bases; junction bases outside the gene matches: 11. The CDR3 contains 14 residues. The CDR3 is CASTSTGIFDEQYF. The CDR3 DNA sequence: TGTGCCAGCACTTCGACAGGGATTTTCGACGAGCAGTACTTC.

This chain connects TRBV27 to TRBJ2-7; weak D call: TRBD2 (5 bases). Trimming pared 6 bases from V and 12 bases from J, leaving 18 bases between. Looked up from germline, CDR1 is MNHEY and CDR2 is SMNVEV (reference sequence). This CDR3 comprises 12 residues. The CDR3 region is CASRTASSPGYF. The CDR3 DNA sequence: TGTGCCAGCAGAACTGCTAGCTCTCCGGGGTACTTC.

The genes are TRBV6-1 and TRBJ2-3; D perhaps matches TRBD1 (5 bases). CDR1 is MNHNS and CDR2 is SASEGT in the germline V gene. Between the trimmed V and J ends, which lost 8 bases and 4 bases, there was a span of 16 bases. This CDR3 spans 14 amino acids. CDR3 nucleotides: TGTGCCAGCGCCCGGACATGGTCCGCAGATACGCAGTATTTT. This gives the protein CASARTWSADTQYF.

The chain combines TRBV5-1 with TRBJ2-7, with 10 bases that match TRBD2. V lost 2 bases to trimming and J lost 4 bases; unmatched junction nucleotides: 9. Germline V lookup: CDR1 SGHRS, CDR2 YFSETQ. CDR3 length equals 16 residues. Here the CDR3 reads CASSLRELAGQYEQYF. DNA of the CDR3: TGCGCCAGCAGCTTACGGGAACTAGCGGGACAATACGAGCAGTACTTC.

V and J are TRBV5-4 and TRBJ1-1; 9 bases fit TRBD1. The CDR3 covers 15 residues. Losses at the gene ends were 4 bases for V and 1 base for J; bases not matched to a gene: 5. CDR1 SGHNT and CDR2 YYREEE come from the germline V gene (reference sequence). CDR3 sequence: CASSPGQGTNTEAFF. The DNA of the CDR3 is TGTGCCAGCAGCCCCGGACAGGGGACGAACACTGAAGCTTTCTTT.

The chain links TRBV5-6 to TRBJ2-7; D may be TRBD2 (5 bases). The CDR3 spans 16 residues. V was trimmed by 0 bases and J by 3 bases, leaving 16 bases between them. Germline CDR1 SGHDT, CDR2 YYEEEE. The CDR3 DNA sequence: TGTGCCAGCAGCTTGGCGGACGGGGTTATTCTCTACGAGCAGTACTTC. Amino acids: CASSLADGVILYEQYF.

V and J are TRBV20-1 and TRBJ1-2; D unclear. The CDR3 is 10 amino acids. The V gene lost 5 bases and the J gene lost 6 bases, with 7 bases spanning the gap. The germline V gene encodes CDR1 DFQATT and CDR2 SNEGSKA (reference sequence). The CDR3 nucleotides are TGCAGTGCTCCCCGGGATGGCTACACCTTC. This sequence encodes CSAPRDGYTF.

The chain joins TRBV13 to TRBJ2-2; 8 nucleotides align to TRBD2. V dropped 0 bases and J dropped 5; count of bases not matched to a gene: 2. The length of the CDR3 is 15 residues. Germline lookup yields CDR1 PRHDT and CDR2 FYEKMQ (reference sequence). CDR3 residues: CASSLGLAATGELFF. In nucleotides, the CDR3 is TGTGCCAGCAGCTTAGGACTAGCGGCGACCGGGGAGCTGTTTTTT.

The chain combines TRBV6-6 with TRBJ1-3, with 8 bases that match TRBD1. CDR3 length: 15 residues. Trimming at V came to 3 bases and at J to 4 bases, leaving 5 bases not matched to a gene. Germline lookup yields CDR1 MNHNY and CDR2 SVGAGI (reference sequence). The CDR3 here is CASSYSDREGNTIYF. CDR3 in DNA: TGTGCCAGCAGTTATTCGGACAGGGAGGGAAACACCATATATTTT.

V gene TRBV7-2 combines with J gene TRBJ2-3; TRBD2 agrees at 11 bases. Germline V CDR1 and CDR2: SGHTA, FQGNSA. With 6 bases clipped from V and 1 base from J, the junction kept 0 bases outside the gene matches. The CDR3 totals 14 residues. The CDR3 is CASRTSGGTDTQYF. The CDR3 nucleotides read TGTGCCAGCAGGACTAGCGGGGGCACAGATACGCAGTATTTT.

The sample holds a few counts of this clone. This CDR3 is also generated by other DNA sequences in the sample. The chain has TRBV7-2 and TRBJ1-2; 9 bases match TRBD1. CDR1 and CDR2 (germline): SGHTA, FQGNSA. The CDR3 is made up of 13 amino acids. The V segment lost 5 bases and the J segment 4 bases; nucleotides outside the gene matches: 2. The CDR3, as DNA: TGTGCCAGCAGCCTGGGACAGGGCTATGGCTACACCTTC. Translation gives CASSLGQGYGYTF. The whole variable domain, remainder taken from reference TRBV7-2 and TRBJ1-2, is GAGVSQSPSNKVTEKGKDVELRCDPISGHTALYWYRQSLGQGLEFLIYFQGNSAPDKSGLPSDRFSAERTGGSVSTLTIQRTQQEDSAVYLCASSLGQGYGYTFGSGTRLTVV.

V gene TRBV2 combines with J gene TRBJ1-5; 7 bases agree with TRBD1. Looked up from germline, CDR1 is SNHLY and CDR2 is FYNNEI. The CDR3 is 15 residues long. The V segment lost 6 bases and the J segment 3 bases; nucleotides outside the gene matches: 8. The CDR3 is CASSPWTGDNQPQHF. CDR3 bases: TGTGCCAGCAGCCCATGGACAGGAGACAATCAGCCCCAGCATTTT.

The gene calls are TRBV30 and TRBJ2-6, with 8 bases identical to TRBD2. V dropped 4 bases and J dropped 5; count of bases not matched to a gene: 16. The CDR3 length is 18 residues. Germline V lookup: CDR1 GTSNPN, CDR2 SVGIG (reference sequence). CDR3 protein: CAWMFFPRGGAWANVLTF. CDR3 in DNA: TGTGCCTGGATGTTTTTTCCCCGGGGGGGAGCCTGGGCCAACGTCCTGACTTTC.

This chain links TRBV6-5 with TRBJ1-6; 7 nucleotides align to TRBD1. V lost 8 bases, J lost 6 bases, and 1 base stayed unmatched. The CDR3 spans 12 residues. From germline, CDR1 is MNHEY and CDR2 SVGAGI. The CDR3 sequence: CASQGGNSPLHF. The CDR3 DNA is TGTGCCAGCCAGGGGGGTAATTCACCCCTCCACTTT.

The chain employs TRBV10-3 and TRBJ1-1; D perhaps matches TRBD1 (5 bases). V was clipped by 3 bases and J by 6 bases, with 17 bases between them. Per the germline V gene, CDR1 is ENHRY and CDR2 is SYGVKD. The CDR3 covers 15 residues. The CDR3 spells CAISDLGQGGAEAFF. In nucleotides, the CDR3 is TGTGCCATCAGTGACCTGGGGCAGGGTGGCGCTGAAGCTTTCTTT.

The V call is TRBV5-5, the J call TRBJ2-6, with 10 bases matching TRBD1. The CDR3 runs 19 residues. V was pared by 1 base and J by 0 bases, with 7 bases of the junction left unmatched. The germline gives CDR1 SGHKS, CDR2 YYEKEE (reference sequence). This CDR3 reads CASSLNDWTGGSGANVLTF. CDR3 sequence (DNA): TGTGCCAGCAGCTTGAACGATTGGACAGGGGGCTCTGGGGCCAACGTCCTGACTTTC.

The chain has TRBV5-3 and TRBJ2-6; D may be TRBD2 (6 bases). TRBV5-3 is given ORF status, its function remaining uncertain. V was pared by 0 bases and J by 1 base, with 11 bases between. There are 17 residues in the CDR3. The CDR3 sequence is CARSLVTGGSGANVLTF. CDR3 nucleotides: TGTGCCAGAAGCTTGGTCACAGGAGGGTCTGGGGCCAACGTCCTGACTTTC.

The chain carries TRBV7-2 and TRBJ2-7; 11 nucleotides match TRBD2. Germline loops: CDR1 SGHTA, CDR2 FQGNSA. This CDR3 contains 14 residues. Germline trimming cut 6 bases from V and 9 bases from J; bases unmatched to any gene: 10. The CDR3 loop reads CASRVPNSGGAQYF. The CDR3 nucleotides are TGTGCCAGCAGAGTACCGAATAGCGGGGGGGCGCAGTACTTC.

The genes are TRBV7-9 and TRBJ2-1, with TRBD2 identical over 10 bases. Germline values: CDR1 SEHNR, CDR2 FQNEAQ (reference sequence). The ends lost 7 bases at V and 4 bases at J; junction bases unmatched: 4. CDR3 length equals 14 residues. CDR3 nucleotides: TGTGCCAGCATCCGGACTAGCGGTTACAATGAGCAGTTCTTC. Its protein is CASIRTSGYNEQFF.

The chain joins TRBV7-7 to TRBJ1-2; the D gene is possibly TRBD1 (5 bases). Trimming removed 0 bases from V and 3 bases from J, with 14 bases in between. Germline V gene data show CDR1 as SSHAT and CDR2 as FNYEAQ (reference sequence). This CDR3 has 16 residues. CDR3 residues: CASSLAGGTEYYGYTF. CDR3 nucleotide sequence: TGTGCCAGCAGCTTAGCTGGGGGGACGGAATACTATGGCTACACCTTC.

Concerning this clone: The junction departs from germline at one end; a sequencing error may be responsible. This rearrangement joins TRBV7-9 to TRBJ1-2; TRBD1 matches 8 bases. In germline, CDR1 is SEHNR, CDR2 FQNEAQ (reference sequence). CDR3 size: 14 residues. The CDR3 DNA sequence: TGTTCCAGCAGCTTCCCAGGGGGCCTGGGGGGCTACACCTTC. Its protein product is CSSSFPGGLGGYTF.

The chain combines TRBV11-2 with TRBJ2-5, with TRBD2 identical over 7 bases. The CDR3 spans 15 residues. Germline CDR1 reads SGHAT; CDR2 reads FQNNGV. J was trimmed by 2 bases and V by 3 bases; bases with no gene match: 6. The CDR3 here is CASSLIGGFQETQYF. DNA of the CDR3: TGTGCCAGCAGCTTGATCGGGGGGTTTCAAGAGACCCAGTACTTC.

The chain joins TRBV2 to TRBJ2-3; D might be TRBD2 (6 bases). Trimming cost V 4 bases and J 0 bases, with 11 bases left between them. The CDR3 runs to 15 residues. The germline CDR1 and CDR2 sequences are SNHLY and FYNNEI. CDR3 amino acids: CASSALAPSTDTQYF. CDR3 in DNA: TGTGCCAGCAGTGCCCTAGCGCCCAGCACAGATACGCAGTATTTT.

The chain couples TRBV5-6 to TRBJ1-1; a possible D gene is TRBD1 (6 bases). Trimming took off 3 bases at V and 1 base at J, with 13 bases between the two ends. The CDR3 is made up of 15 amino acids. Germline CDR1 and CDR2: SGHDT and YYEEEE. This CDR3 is CASSSTTRGNTEAFF. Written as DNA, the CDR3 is TGTGCCAGCAGCTCGACCACCAGGGGGAACACTGAAGCTTTCTTT.

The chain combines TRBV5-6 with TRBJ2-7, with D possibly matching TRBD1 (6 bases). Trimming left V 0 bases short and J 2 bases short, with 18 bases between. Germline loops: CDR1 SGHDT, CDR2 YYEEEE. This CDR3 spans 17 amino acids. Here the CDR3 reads CASSLALGNRVTYEQYF. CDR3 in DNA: TGTGCCAGCAGCTTGGCCTTGGGAAACAGGGTGACCTACGAGCAGTACTTC.

CDR3 region: CAIARSGGPYEQYF. The DNA of the CDR3 is TGTGCCATCGCCCGTAGCGGGGGACCCTACGAGCAGTACTTC. The V and J genes are TRBV10-3 and TRBJ2-7, with TRBD2 matching 9 bases. Germline CDR1 reads ENHRY; CDR2 reads SYGVKD. CDR3 length: 14 amino acids. J lost 2 bases, V lost 8 bases, and 7 bases had no gene match.

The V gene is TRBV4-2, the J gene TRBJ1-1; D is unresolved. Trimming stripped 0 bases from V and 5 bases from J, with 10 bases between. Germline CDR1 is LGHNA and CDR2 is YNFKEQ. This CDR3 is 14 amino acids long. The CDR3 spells CASSQDGRLTEAFF. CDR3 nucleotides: TGTGCCAGCAGCCAAGACGGTCGTTTAACTGAAGCTTTCTTT.

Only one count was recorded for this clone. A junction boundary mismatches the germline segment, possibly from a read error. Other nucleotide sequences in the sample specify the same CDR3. The CDR3 here is CASSKPDRDPEAFF. The DNA for the CDR3 is TGCGCCAGCAGTAAACCTGACAGGGACCCTGAGGCTTTCTTT. The chain joins TRBV10-2 to TRBJ1-1; 7 bases fit TRBD1. Germline V gene data show CDR1 as WSHSY and CDR2 as SAAADI. The CDR3 runs 14 residues.